These 26 T cell receptor beta chains originate from one sample sequenced in a study of cytomegalovirus exposure and HLA in healthy donors. Both 60 Vbeta primers and 13 Jbeta primers went into the PCR. Method: immunoSEQ multiplex PCR; TCRdb's copy keeps in-frame clones and lacks some. The sample carries some 66,000 clones, roughly 75% recorded once. Sequenced input: PBMCs. These receptors were obtained from a man in his sixties in good health and CMV-seropositive.

CDR3 sequence: CASSADRGNYGYTF. In DNA form, the CDR3 reads TGCGCCAGCAGTGCGGACAGGGGAAACTATGGCTACACCTTC. The chain has TRBV10-1 and TRBJ1-2; TRBD1 matches 9 bases. Losses at the gene ends were 4 bases for V and 2 bases for J; bases not matched to a gene: 2. Germline lookup yields CDR1 WNHNN and CDR2 SYGVQD (reference sequence). The CDR3 spans 14 residues.

A few counts support this clone. The gene calls are TRBV19 and TRBJ2-1; D is possibly TRBD2 (6 bases). Trimming took off 5 bases at V and 0 bases at J, with 11 bases between the two ends. This CDR3 spans 15 amino acids. Germline lookup yields CDR1 LNHDA and CDR2 SQIVND (reference sequence). The CDR3 DNA sequence: TGTGCCAGTAGTCGAGCGGGCAGCTCCTACAATGAGCAGTTCTTC. This codes for CASSRAGSSYNEQFF.

In this sample, this clone turned up a few times. The gene calls are TRBV5-6 and TRBJ2-7; D might be TRBD1 (6 bases). V lost 0 bases and J 6 bases, leaving 19 bases between the germline ends. This CDR3 comprises 16 residues. Germline V gene lookup returns CDR1 SGHDT and CDR2 YYEEEE. Written as DNA, the CDR3 is TGTGCCAGCAGCTTGGGTCCCGACAGGACCTCGGTCGAGCAGTACTTC. Its protein is CASSLGPDRTSVEQYF.

The chain joins TRBV7-9 to TRBJ2-7; D is perhaps TRBD1 (6 bases). Germline CDR1 SEHNR, CDR2 FQNEAQ (reference sequence). This CDR3 has 13 residues. With 3 bases removed from V and 6 bases from J, the gap between germline ends came to 12 bases. CDR3 loop: CASSLTGTPEQYF. CDR3 bases: TGTGCCAGCAGCTTGACCGGGACACCCGAGCAGTACTTC.

V gene TRBV6-1 combines with J gene TRBJ1-1; TRBD1 is a possible D gene (5 bases). V lost 7 bases and J 1 base, leaving 13 bases between the germline ends. The CDR3 spans 14 residues. Germline CDR1 reads MNHNS; CDR2 reads SASEGT. CDR3 nucleotide sequence: TGTGCCAGCACGTTCAGTAGGGGGAACACTGAAGCTTTCTTT. Amino acids: CASTFSRGNTEAFF.

The chain couples TRBV7-9 to TRBJ1-1; D is uncertain. V lost 5 bases and J lost 3, with 10 bases in between. The CDR3 is made up of 13 amino acids. Germline CDR1 SEHNR, CDR2 FQNEAQ (reference sequence). In DNA, the CDR3 is TGTGCCAGCAGCCCCTCACTGTACACTGAAGCTTTCTTT. This encodes CASSPSLYTEAFF.

This chain links TRBV10-1 with TRBJ2-4, with D possibly TRBD1 on 5 matching bases. CDR3 length: 13 amino acids. Trimming took 8 bases from V and 0 from J, leaving 8 bases between them. Germline-derived CDR1 and CDR2 are WNHNN and SYGVQD (reference sequence). The chain's CDR3 is CASSGIAKNIQYF. The CDR3 coding sequence is TGCGCCAGCTCAGGGATAGCCAAAAACATTCAGTACTTC.

A few counts support this clone. The V and J genes are TRBV15 and TRBJ1-5; 9 positions match TRBD1. Looked up from germline, CDR1 is LNHNV and CDR2 is YYDKDF (reference sequence). V dropped 0 bases and J dropped 10; count of bases not matched to a gene: 10. This CDR3 spans 16 amino acids. CDR3 in amino acids: CATSRDQGTGWNPQHF. The CDR3 DNA reads TGTGCCACCAGCAGAGATCAAGGGACAGGGTGGAACCCCCAGCATTTT. The full variable domain, completed using reference TRBV15 and TRBJ1-5, is DAMVIQNPRYQVTQFGKPVTLSCSQTLNHNVMYWYQQKSSQAPKLLFHYYDKDFNNEADTPDNFQSRRPNTSFCFLDIRSPGLGDTAMYLCATSRDQGTGWNPQHFGDGTRLSIL.

The chain uses TRBV9 and TRBJ2-4; D might be TRBD2 (6 bases). The CDR3 is made up of 14 amino acids. V was trimmed by 0 bases and J by 5 bases, leaving 9 bases between them. Per germline, CDR1 SGDLS and CDR2 YYNGEE. In DNA form, the CDR3 reads TGTGCCAGCAGCGTAGGACAGCGGGAAAACATTCAGTACTTC. This codes for CASSVGQRENIQYF.

Comment on this clone: One end of the junction fails to match germline, which may point to a read error. The chain couples TRBV7-9 to TRBJ1-2; 9 bases line up with TRBD1. The CDR3 runs to 16 residues. Germline V gene sequence: CDR1 SEHNR, CDR2 FQNEAQ (reference sequence). The CDR3 DNA reads as TGTTCCAGCAGCTCTAATGGGGACAGGGTATTGGATGGCTACACCTTC. Translating it yields CSSSSNGDRVLDGYTF.

This rearrangement joins TRBV6-6 to TRBJ2-7; 10 nucleotides align to TRBD1. The trim removed 5 bases at V and 2 bases at J, leaving 9 bases unmatched. There are 16 residues in the CDR3. Germline-derived CDR1 and CDR2 are MNHNY and SVGAGI (reference sequence). DNA for the CDR3: TGTGCCAGCAGTCGACCCTCGGGACAGGGGACCTACGAGCAGTACTTC. Protein sequence: CASSRPSGQGTYEQYF.

The V and J genes are TRBV18 and TRBJ2-1, with 11 positions matching TRBD1. From germline, CDR1 is KGHSH and CDR2 LQKENI. After removal of 7 bases from V and 5 bases from J, the junction contained 7 bases not matched to a gene. The CDR3 has 15 residues. This chain's CDR3 is CASCRTGGPDNEQFF. CDR3 in DNA: TGTGCCAGCTGCCGGACAGGGGGCCCGGACAATGAGCAGTTCTTC.

This chain joins TRBV5-5 and TRBJ2-7; D not certain. V shed 0 bases and J shed 0 bases, with 10 bases lying between them. Looked up from germline, CDR1 is SGHKS and CDR2 is YYEKEE (reference sequence). The CDR3 spans 15 residues. The CDR3 spells CASSLGKTSSYEQYF. In DNA, the CDR3 is TGTGCCAGCAGCTTGGGTAAAACAAGCTCCTACGAGCAGTACTTC.

The V gene is TRBV7-2, the J gene TRBJ2-7; D is uncertain. V was trimmed by 3 bases and J by 5 bases, leaving 11 bases between them. Germline CDR1 is SGHTA and CDR2 is FQGNSA. The length of the CDR3 is 13 residues. As DNA, the CDR3 is TGTGCCAGCAGCTTGCGGAGCTTCAACGAGCAGTACTTC. It encodes CASSLRSFNEQYF.

The chain is built from TRBV6-4 and TRBJ2-3, with D possibly TRBD2 on 5 matching bases. The CDR3 length is 14 residues. The germline gives CDR1 MRHNA, CDR2 SNTAGT. Trimming left V 3 bases short and J 1 base short, with 8 bases between. The CDR3 nucleotides read TGTGCCAGCAGTGAAGAGGGAGGCACAGATACGCAGTATTTT. As protein: CASSEEGGTDTQYF.

This chain links TRBV18 with TRBJ1-1; a weak D match, TRBD1 (5 bases). Trimming took off 2 bases at V and 2 bases at J, with 18 bases between the two ends. CDR1 is KGHSH and CDR2 is LQKENI in the germline V gene. This CDR3 comprises 17 residues. The CDR3 coding sequence is TGTGCCAGCTCACCAATAACCAATAGCCAGGGCAACACTGAAGCTTTCTTT. This gives the protein CASSPITNSQGNTEAFF.

This clone was seen a few times. The rearrangement uses TRBV2 and TRBJ2-7, with TRBD1 identical over 7 bases. The length of the CDR3 is 12 residues. V was pared by 5 bases and J by 11 bases, with 9 bases of the junction left unmatched. Looked up from germline, CDR1 is SNHLY and CDR2 is FYNNEI. The chain's CDR3 is CASSPQDRLKYF. CDR3 sequence (DNA): TGTGCCAGCAGTCCTCAGGACAGGTTGAAGTACTTC.

This rearrangement joins TRBV19 to TRBJ1-5; D is uncertain. The V end was cut by 6 bases, the J end by 0 bases, with 9 bases between. CDR1 is LNHDA and CDR2 is SQIVND in the germline V gene (reference sequence). The CDR3 has 14 amino acids. The CDR3 here is CASRVANSNQPQHF. The DNA for the CDR3 is TGTGCCAGTAGGGTAGCTAATAGCAATCAGCCCCAGCATTTT.

The V gene is TRBV2, the J gene TRBJ2-2; a weak D match, TRBD2 (6 bases). V lost 0 bases, J lost 5 bases, and 13 bases lay in between. The V gene's germline CDR1 is SNHLY and CDR2 FYNNEI. The CDR3 covers 16 residues. The CDR3 loop reads CASSEAKAGKTGELFF. The CDR3 DNA follows: TGTGCCAGCAGTGAAGCAAAAGCGGGCAAAACCGGGGAGCTGTTTTTT. Using reference TRBV2 and TRBJ2-2 for the parts outside the CDR3, the full variable domain is EPEVTQTPSHQVTQMGQEVILRCVPISNHLYFYWYRQILGQKVEFLVSFYNNEISEKSEIFDDQFSVERPDGSNFTLKIRSTKLEDSAMYFCASSEAKAGKTGELFFGEGSRLTVL.

The chain employs TRBV7-9 and TRBJ1-6, with TRBD1 matching over 8 bases. Germline loops: CDR1 SEHNR, CDR2 FQNEAQ (reference sequence). V trimming: 6 bases; J trimming: 9 bases; junction bases outside the gene matches: 7. The CDR3 runs to 14 residues. The CDR3 sequence is CASRQDRDISPLHF. CDR3 coding DNA: TGTGCCAGCAGGCAGGACAGGGATATTTCACCCCTCCACTTT.

The chain couples TRBV6-5 to TRBJ1-5; the D gene is possibly TRBD1 (6 bases). Germline CDR1 is MNHEY and CDR2 is SVGAGI. The length of the CDR3 is 14 residues. V lost 6 bases, J lost 3 bases, and 12 bases lay in between. The CDR3 DNA follows: TGTGCCAGCAGGGTCGGACAGTTCAATCAGCCCCAGCATTTT. It encodes CASRVGQFNQPQHF.

V usage is TRBV6-1 and J usage is TRBJ2-2; TRBD1 is a possible D gene (5 bases). Germline CDR1 and CDR2: MNHNS and SASEGT. This CDR3 has 16 amino acids. V lost 2 bases and J 4 bases, leaving 14 bases between the germline ends. The CDR3 here is CASSEKRARGTGELFF. For the CDR3, the DNA is TGTGCCAGCAGTGAAAAACGAGCTAGGGGCACCGGGGAGCTGTTTTTT.

V is TRBV27 and J is TRBJ1-5; TRBD1 matches 9 bases. Per the germline V gene, CDR1 is MNHEY and CDR2 is SMNVEV (reference sequence). The CDR3 runs 14 residues. Losses at the gene ends were 2 bases for V and 6 bases for J; bases not matched to a gene: 2. DNA of the CDR3: TGTGCCAGCAGTTTAGGGACAGGGAGTCAGCCCCAGCATTTT. It codes for CASSLGTGSQPQHF.

The chain combines TRBV19 with TRBJ2-7; D possibly corresponds to TRBD1 (6 bases). This CDR3 spans 13 amino acids. In germline, CDR1 is LNHDA, CDR2 SQIVND (reference sequence). Trimming left V 5 bases short and J 5 bases short, with 13 bases between. The CDR3 DNA reads TGTGCCAGTAGTGTACAGGGTCCCAACGAGCAGTACTTC. Amino acids: CASSVQGPNEQYF.

The CDR3 coding sequence is TGCAGCGTTTCCCCGGGACAGGGGAGGGAGACCGGGGAGCTGTTTTTT. This translates into CSVSPGQGRETGELFF. The genes are TRBV29-1 and TRBJ2-2; TRBD1 matches at 10 bases. The CDR3 is 16 amino acids. Germline assignment: CDR1 SQVTM and CDR2 ANQGSEA. Trimming removed 5 bases from V and 5 bases from J; junction bases left unmatched: 11.

This sequence joins TRBV5-6 and TRBJ1-6; 7 bases fit TRBD1. CDR3 size: 18 residues. The J segment lost 0 bases and the V segment lost 0 bases, leaving 6 bases of the junction unmatched. The germline gives CDR1 SGHDT, CDR2 YYEEEE. CDR3 nucleotide sequence: TGTGCCAGCAGCTTGGTCGGGGACAGAATCTCCTATAATTCACCCCTCCACTTT. Protein sequence: CASSLVGDRISYNSPLHF.